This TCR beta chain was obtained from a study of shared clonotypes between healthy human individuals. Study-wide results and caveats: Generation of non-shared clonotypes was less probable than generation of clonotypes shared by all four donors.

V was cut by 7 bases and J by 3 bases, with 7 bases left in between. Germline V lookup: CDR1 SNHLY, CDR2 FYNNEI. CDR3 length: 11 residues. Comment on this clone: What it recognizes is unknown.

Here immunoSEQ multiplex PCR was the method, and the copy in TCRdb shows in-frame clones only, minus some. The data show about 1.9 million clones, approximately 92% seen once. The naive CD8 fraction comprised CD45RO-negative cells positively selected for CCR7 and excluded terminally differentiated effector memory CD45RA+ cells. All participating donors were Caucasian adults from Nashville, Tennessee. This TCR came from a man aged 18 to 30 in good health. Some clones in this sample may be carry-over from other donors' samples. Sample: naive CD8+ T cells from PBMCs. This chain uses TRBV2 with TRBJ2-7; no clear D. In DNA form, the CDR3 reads TGTGCCAGCAAAGACATCTACGAGCAGTACTTC. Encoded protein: CASKDIYEQYF.